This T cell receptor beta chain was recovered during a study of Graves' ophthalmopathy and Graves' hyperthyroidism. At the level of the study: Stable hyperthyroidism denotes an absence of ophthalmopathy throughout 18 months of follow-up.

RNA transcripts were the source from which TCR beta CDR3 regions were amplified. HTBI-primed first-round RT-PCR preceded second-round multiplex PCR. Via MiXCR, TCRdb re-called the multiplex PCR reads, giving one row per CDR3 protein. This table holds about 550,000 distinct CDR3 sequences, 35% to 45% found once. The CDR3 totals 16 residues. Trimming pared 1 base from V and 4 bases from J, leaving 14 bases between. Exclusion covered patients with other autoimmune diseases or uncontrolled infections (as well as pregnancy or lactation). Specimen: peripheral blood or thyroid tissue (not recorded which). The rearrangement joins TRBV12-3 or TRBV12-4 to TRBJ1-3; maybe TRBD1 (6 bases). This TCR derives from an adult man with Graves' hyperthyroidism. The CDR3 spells CASSLGGTLSGNTIYF. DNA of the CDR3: TGTGCCAGCAGTTTAGGAGGGACATTGTCGGGAAACACCATATATTTT.